Included here is one T cell receptor beta chain sequence, with context. There are 15 residues in the CDR3. CDR1 is LNHDA, CDR2 SQIVND, per germline (reference sequence). The V segment lost 7 bases and the J segment 5 bases; nucleotides outside the gene matches: 12. The sample comes from a study of control samples from healthy donors and cancer patients. The protocol was immunoSEQ multiplex PCR, while the TCRdb copy is restricted to in-frame clones and leaves out a portion. The sample records roughly 100,000 clones, 80% to 95% being singletons. This sequence joins TRBV19 and TRBJ1-2; 8 bases are shared with TRBD1. Input material: blood. The receptor comes from a human donor in good health. The donor label of this sample is uncertain. In nucleotides, the CDR3 is TGTGCCAGTAAGGCCTCCGGACAGGGACAATATGGCTACACCTTC. Its protein product is CASKASGQGQYGYTF.